The 18 T cell receptor beta chains presented below share a single source sample, sequenced in a study of shared clonotypes between healthy human individuals. Clones were read by immunoSEQ multiplex PCR, and TCRdb kept only the in-frame ones, dropping some. The sample shows some 700,000 clones, about 92% of them seen only once. Source material: memory CD8+ T cells from PBMCs. Indicated subset: CD45RO+ cells pooled with CCR7-negative TemRA cells. Every receptor here comes from a man between 18 and 35 years old in good health. Some clones in this sample may be carry-over from other donors' samples.

This chain uses TRBV28 with TRBJ2-2; no definite D call. Trimming removed 3 bases at V and 13 bases at J, with 12 bases between. The CDR3 covers 12 residues. Germline V gene data show CDR1 as MDHEN and CDR2 as SYDVKM. The CDR3 loop is CASSFVGPALFF. The CDR3 bases are TGTGCCAGCAGTTTTGTAGGACCGGCGCTGTTTTTT.

A single count supports this clone. Within the sample, other DNA sequences also encode this same CDR3. This chain links TRBV19 with TRBJ1-5; D unclear. Between the trimmed V and J ends, which lost 1 base and 0 bases, there was a span of 4 bases. Germline V gives CDR1 LNHDA, CDR2 SQIVND (reference sequence). This CDR3 has 14 residues. The CDR3 region has the DNA TGTGCCAGTAGTATAGGGGGTAGCAATCAGCCCCAGCATTTT. Protein sequence: CASSIGGSNQPQHF.

This clone was observed a single time. J is TRBJ2-2 and V is TRBV7-6; TRBD2 matches at 10 bases. Germline V gene data show CDR1 as SGHVS and CDR2 as FNYEAQ. CDR3 length: 18 amino acids. With 6 bases clipped from V and 6 bases from J, the junction kept 16 bases outside the gene matches. This chain's CDR3 is CASSLVLAGEWLSGELFF. The CDR3 coding sequence is TGTGCCAGCAGTCTAGTGCTAGCGGGAGAGTGGTTGTCCGGGGAGCTGTTTTTT.

The chain joins TRBV27 to TRBJ2-1; TRBD2 might be the D (6 bases). This CDR3 has 15 residues. Germline V gene sequence: CDR1 MNHEY, CDR2 SMNVEV (reference sequence). The V end lost 2 bases, the J end lost 6 bases, and 14 bases lay between the germline ends. The CDR3, as DNA: TGTGCCAGCAGTTTAAGGGCTAGCGTTATCAATGAGCAGTTCTTC. As protein: CASSLRASVINEQFF.

This clone was detected once. CDR3 loop: CASGGRGPPYNEQFF. The CDR3 nucleotides are TGTGCCAGCGGTGGAAGAGGGCCCCCGTACAATGAGCAGTTCTTC. The J gene is TRBJ2-1, the V gene TRBV27; D is possibly TRBD2 (5 bases). V shed 8 bases and J shed 4 bases, with 18 bases lying between them. The CDR3 sequence is 15 residues long. Looked up from germline, CDR1 is MNHEY and CDR2 is SMNVEV (reference sequence).

V usage is TRBV7-9 and J usage is TRBJ2-1; 8 bases map to TRBD2. Germline V lookup: CDR1 SEHNR, CDR2 FQNEAQ (reference sequence). The CDR3 covers 17 residues. J lost 5 bases, V lost 5 bases, and 14 bases had no gene match. CDR3 DNA: TGTGCCAGCAGCCCCCGGACTAGCCGGTGGGGTCACAATGAGCAGTTCTTC. Protein: CASSPRTSRWGHNEQFF.

The chain employs TRBV27 and TRBJ2-3; D unclear. Germline V gene data show CDR1 as MNHEY and CDR2 as SMNVEV (reference sequence). The V end was cut by 5 bases, the J end by 6 bases, with 12 bases between. The CDR3 loop spans 13 amino acids. CDR3 nucleotides: TGTGCCAGCAGTCCTTACCCCAGCGATACGCAGTATTTT. It is translated as CASSPYPSDTQYF.

J is TRBJ2-1 and V is TRBV27, with D possibly matching TRBD2 (6 bases). Per germline, CDR1 MNHEY and CDR2 SMNVEV (reference sequence). Trimming left V 3 bases short and J 4 bases short, with 13 bases between. The length of the CDR3 is 15 residues. The CDR3 protein is CASSFPAGGYNEQFF. The CDR3 region has the DNA TGTGCCAGCAGTTTTCCAGCGGGTGGTTACAATGAGCAGTTCTTC.

The V and J genes are TRBV28 and TRBJ2-7; TRBD2 aligns across 9 bases. The CDR3 is 15 amino acids. V lost 8 bases to trimming and J lost 7 bases; unmatched junction nucleotides: 15. Germline V gives CDR1 MDHEN, CDR2 SYDVKM. CDR3: CASRPRAGGPSEQYF. CDR3 nucleotide sequence: TGTGCCAGCCGGCCACGGGCGGGAGGGCCGAGTGAGCAGTACTTC.

This clone occurred many times. This sample also contains other DNA sequences that code for the same CDR3. This chain joins TRBV27 and TRBJ2-2; D unclear. The CDR3 totals 13 residues. V lost 3 bases and J 2 bases, leaving 4 bases between the germline ends. Germline V CDR1 and CDR2: MNHEY, SMNVEV (reference sequence). CDR3 sequence (DNA): TGTGCCAGCAGTTTGGGTAACACCGGGGAGCTGTTTTTT. Its protein is CASSLGNTGELFF.

The chain employs TRBV7-6 and TRBJ2-1; perhaps TRBD1 as D (6 bases). Germline CDR1 SGHVS, CDR2 FNYEAQ. Trimming took 1 base from V and 1 from J, leaving 17 bases between them. The CDR3 loop spans 18 amino acids. The CDR3 DNA is TGTGCCAGCAGCTTAGGGGGTGAGGGGGAACTTTCCTACAATGAGCAGTTCTTC. Amino acid sequence: CASSLGGEGELSYNEQFF.

CDR3 nucleotides: TGCGCCAGCACGACAGGGAGGGGACCTAATGAAAAACTGTTTTTT. It specifies CASTTGRGPNEKLFF. The chain uses TRBV5-1 and TRBJ1-4, with TRBD1 matching 7 bases. The CDR3 spans 15 residues. V was pared by 6 bases and J by 3 bases, with 8 bases of the junction left unmatched. CDR1 and CDR2 (germline): SGHRS, YFSETQ. Combining the CDR3 with reference TRBV5-1 and TRBJ1-4 gives the whole variable domain KAGVTQTPRYLIKTRGQQVTLSCSPISGHRSVSWYQQTPGQGLQFLFEYFSETQRNKGNFPGRFSGRQFSNSRSEMNVSTLELGDSALYLCASTTGRGPNEKLFFGSGTQLSVL.

V and J are TRBV25-1 and TRBJ2-3; 11 bases agree with TRBD2. V was clipped by 6 bases and J by 1 base; unmatched bases: 12. This CDR3 is built from 18 residues. CDR1 and CDR2 (germline): MGHDK, SYGVNS. The CDR3 DNA reads TGTGCCAGCAGCACACTAGCGGGAGCGGGGCCGGGCACAGATACGCAGTATTTT. Protein sequence: CASSTLAGAGPGTDTQYF.

V usage is TRBV27 and J usage is TRBJ2-1; 7 nucleotides match TRBD2. Germline-derived CDR1 and CDR2 are MNHEY and SMNVEV (reference sequence). The V and J ends lost 4 bases and 4 bases, in that order; junction bases with no gene match: 13. The CDR3 sequence is 17 residues long. The CDR3 DNA is TGTGCCAGCAGTTCCCCCTCCGCGGGAGCGAGATACAATGAGCAGTTCTTC. Translating gives CASSSPSAGARYNEQFF.

The J gene is TRBJ2-2, the V gene TRBV30; D is possibly TRBD2 (6 bases). The CDR3 is made up of 14 amino acids. Germline-derived CDR1 and CDR2 are GTSNPN and SVGIG (reference sequence). Trimming shortened V by 0 bases and J by 9 bases, and 14 bases separated the two germline ends. CDR3 sequence reads: CAWSVGVAVWELFF. The CDR3 DNA reads TGTGCCTGGAGTGTAGGAGTAGCGGTGTGGGAGCTGTTTTTT.

The V gene is TRBV11-3, the J gene TRBJ1-1; 7 nucleotides align to TRBD1. This CDR3 spans 14 amino acids. Germline V gene data show CDR1 as SGHNT and CDR2 as YENEEA. Trimming removed 5 bases from V and 3 bases from J; junction bases left unmatched: 6. The CDR3 here is CASSVTGTDTEAFF. The DNA of the CDR3 is TGTGCCAGCAGCGTGACAGGGACGGACACTGAAGCTTTCTTT.

The DNA for the CDR3 is TGTGCCACCAGGAAACGGGGAGAGACCCAGTACTTC. Translation: CATRKRGETQYF. The rearrangement uses TRBV28 and TRBJ2-5; D is perhaps TRBD2 (5 bases). The V gene's germline CDR1 is MDHEN and CDR2 SYDVKM. Between the trimmed V and J ends, which lost 10 bases and 4 bases, there was a span of 13 bases. This CDR3 is built from 12 residues.

The chain combines TRBV27 with TRBJ2-1; 7 bases are shared with TRBD1. With V trimmed by 3 bases and J by 8 bases, 4 bases remained unmatched. The CDR3 runs to 13 residues. Germline V gives CDR1 MNHEY, CDR2 SMNVEV (reference sequence). CDR3 nucleotides: TGTGCCAGCAGTTTGGCGAGGGGGCATGAGCAGTTCTTC. Amino acid sequence: CASSLARGHEQFF.